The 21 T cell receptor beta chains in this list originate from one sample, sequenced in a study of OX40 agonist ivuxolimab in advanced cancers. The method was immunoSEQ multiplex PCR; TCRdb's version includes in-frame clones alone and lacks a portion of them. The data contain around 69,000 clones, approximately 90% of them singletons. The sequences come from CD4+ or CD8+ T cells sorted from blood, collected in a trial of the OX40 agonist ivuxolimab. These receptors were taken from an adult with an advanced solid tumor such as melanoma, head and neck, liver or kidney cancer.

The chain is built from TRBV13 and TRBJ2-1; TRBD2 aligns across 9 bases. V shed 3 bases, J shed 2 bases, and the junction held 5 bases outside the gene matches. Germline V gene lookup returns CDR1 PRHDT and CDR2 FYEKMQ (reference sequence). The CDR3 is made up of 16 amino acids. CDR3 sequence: CASSLSLAGTYNEQFF. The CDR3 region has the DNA TGTGCCAGCAGCTTGTCCCTAGCGGGAACCTACAATGAGCAGTTCTTC.

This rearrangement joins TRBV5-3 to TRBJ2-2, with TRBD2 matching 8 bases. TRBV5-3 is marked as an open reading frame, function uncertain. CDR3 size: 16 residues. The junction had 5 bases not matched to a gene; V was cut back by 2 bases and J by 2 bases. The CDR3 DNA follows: TGTGCCAGAAGCTTTTTTGCGGGAGGTAACACCGGGGAGCTGTTTTTT. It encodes CARSFFAGGNTGELFF.

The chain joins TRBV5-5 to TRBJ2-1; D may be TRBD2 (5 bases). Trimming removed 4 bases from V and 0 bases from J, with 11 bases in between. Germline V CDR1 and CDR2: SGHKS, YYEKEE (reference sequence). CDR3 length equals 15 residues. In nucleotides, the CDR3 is TGTGCCAGCAGCAGGACTGCTAGCTCCTACAATGAGCAGTTCTTC. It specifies CASSRTASSYNEQFF.

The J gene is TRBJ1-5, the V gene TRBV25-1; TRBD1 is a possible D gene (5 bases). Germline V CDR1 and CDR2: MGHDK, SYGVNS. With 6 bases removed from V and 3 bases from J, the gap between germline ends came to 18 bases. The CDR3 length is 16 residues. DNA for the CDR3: TGTGCCAGCAGCCCCCTCGGCAGGGCGGACAATCAGCCCCAGCATTTT. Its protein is CASSPLGRADNQPQHF.

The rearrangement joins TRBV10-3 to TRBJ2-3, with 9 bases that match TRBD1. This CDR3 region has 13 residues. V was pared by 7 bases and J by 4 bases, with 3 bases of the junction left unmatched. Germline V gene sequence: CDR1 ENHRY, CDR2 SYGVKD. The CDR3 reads CAITTGGADTQYF. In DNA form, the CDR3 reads TGTGCCATCACAACAGGGGGCGCAGATACGCAGTATTTT.

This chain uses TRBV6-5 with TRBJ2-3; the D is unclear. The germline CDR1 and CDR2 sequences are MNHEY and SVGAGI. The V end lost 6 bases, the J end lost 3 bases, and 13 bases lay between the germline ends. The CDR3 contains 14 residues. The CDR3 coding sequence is TGTGCCAGCAGCCCCAGTGGAGCAACAGATACGCAGTATTTT. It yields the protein CASSPSGATDTQYF.

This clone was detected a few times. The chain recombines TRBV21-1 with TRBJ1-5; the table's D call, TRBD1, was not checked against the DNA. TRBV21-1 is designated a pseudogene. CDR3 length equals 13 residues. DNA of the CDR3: TGTGCCAGCACCCCGTGGGGGCATCAGCCCCAGCATTTT. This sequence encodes CASTPWGHQPQHF.

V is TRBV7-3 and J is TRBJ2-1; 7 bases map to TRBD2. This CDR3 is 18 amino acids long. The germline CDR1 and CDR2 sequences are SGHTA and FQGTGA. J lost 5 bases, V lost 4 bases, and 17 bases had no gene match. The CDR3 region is CASSSRTSWDFLDNEQFF. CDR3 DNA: TGTGCCAGCAGCTCGAGGACTAGTTGGGACTTCCTAGACAATGAGCAGTTCTTC.

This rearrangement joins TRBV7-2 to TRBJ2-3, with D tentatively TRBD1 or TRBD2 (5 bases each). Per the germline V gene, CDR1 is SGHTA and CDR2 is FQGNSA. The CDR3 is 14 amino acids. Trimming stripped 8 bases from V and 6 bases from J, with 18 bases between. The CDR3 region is CASLQDSYSDTQYF. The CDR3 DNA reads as TGTGCCAGCCTACAGGACTCTTACTCGGATACGCAGTATTTT.

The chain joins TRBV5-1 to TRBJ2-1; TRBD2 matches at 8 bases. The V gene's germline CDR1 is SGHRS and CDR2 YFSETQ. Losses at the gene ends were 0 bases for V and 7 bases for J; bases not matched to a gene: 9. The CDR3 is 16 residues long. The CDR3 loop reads CASSLATREGLNEQFF. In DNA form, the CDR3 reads TGCGCCAGCAGCTTGGCCACACGGGAGGGGTTGAATGAGCAGTTCTTC.

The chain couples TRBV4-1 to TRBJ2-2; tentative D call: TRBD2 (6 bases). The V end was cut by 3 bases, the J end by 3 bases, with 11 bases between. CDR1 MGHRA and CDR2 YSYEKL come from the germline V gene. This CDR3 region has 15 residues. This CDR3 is CASSHRLGYTGELFF. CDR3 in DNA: TGCGCCAGCAGCCACAGACTAGGCTACACCGGGGAGCTGTTTTTT.

The CDR3 sequence is CASQKMEADSPLHF. DNA of the CDR3: TGTGCCAGCCAAAAGATGGAAGCGGACTCACCCCTCCACTTT. The genes are TRBV18 and TRBJ1-6; D remains unclear. V lost 8 bases to trimming and J lost 10 bases, with 18 bases between them. Germline CDR1 is KGHSH and CDR2 is LQKENI. The CDR3 runs 14 residues.

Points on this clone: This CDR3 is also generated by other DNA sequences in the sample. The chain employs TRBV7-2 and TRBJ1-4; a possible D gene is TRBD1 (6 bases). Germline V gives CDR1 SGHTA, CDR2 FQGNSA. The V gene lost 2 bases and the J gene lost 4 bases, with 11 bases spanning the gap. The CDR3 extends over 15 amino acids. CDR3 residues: CASSLQGSHNEKLFF. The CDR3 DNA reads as TGTGCCAGCAGCTTACAGGGGTCCCATAATGAAAAACTGTTTTTT.

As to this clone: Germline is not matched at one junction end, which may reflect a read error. The DNA for the CDR3 is TGTGCCAGCAGTTACTCGGATGGGGGAAACACTGAAGCTTTCTTT. It encodes CASSYSDGGNTEAFF. This sequence joins TRBV10-3 and TRBJ1-1; TRBD1 is a possible D gene (5 bases). Germline V gene lookup returns CDR1 ENHRY and CDR2 SYGVKD. CDR3 length: 15 residues.

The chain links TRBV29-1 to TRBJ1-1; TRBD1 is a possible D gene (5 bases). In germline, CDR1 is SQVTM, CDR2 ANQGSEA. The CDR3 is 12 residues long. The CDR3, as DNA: TGCAGAGCTGATCGGGACTTTATGCACGCTTTCTTT. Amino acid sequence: CRADRDFMHAFF.

CDR3 residues: CASGRQPYTEAFF. The CDR3 DNA sequence: TGTGCCAGCGGGAGACAGCCATACACTGAAGCTTTCTTT. This chain connects TRBV6-1 to TRBJ1-1; possibly TRBD1 for D (5 bases). The germline V gene encodes CDR1 MNHNS and CDR2 SASEGT. The CDR3 has 13 amino acids. V dropped 8 bases and J dropped 3 bases, with 13 bases sitting between them.

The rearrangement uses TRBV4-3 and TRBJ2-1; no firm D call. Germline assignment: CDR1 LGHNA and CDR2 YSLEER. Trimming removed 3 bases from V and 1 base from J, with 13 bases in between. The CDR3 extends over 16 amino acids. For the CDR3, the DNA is TGCGCCAGCAGCCAGTATATGGAGAGGTCCTACAATGAGCAGTTCTTC. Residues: CASSQYMERSYNEQFF.

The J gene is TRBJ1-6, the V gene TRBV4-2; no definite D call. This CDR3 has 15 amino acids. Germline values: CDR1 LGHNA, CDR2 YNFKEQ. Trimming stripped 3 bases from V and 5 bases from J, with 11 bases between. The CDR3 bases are TGTGCCAGCAGCCACCCGGAGAGGGATAATTCACCCCTCCACTTT. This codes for CASSHPERDNSPLHF.

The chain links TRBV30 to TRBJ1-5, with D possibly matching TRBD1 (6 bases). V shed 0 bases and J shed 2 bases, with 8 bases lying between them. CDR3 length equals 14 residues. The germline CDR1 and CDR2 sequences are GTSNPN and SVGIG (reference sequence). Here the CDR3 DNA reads TGTGCCTGGAGTGTACGACAGGGCAATCAGCCCCAGCATTTT. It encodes CAWSVRQGNQPQHF.

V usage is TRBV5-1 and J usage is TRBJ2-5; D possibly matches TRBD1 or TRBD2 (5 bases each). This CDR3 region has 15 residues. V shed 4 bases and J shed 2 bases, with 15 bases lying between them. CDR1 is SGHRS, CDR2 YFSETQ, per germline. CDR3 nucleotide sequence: TGCGCCAGCAGCCCGAGGGCAGGGCGACAAGAGACCCAGTACTTC. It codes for CASSPRAGRQETQYF.

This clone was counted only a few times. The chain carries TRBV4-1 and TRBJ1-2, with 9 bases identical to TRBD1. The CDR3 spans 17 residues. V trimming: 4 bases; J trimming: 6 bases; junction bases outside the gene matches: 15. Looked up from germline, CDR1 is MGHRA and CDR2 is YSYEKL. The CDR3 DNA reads TGCGCCAGCAGCCCGGGACGTGGGGACAGGGCAGAAAATGGCTACACCTTC. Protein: CASSPGRGDRAENGYTF.